These T cell receptor beta chains were read from a single sample in a study of T cell responses to AZD1222 COVID-19 vaccine. Profiled with immunoSEQ multiplex PCR; TCRdb holds only in-frame clones, not every one. This table has roughly 130,000 clones, around nine tenths appearing once. Sequencing used peripheral blood, obtained 28 days after the second AZD1222 dose. These receptors were obtained from an adult who received the AZD1222 COVID-19 vaccine. Both conserved end residues are part of each CDR3. The order of the fields is J gene, V gene, D gene, CDR3 protein. A D gene is named only where the DNA matches it firmly.

TRBJ2-3,TRBV15,.,CATSRARGRTDTQYF
TRBJ2-3,TRBV27,.,CASSFGGRATDTQYF
TRBJ2-5,TRBV7-3,.,CASSRLGGPQETQYF
TRBJ2-1,TRBV29-1,.,CSVHGLSQLAAYNEQFF
TRBJ1-5,TRBV5-8,TRBD1,CASSPRTGHQPQHF
TRBJ1-5,TRBV7-8,.,CASSFDSHQPQHF
TRBJ1-4,TRBV6-1,.,CASSERQRAPPTNEKLFF
TRBJ1-2,TRBV28,TRBD1,CASAPGQGLLGYTF
TRBJ2-3,TRBV9,.,CASSVRVGDTQYF
TRBJ1-2,TRBV4-2,.,CASSHLGRGAIKPIYGYTF
TRBJ2-4,TRBV7-4,.,CASPHIQYF
TRBJ1-3,TRBV28,.,CASSRWGVQGNTIYF
TRBJ1-5,TRBV5-1,.,CASSSPSRRENQPQHF
TRBJ1-1,TRBV7-8,.,CASSLMGEAFF
TRBJ1-2,TRBV20-1,.,CSARDGLGYTF
TRBJ1-4,TRBV9,TRBD1,CASSPSRTGNEKLFF
TRBJ1-2,TRBV4-2,TRBD1,CASSQEHRGYGYTF
TRBJ1-1,TRBV28,.,CASSPRPPYKEAFF
TRBJ2-2,TRBV6-2/TRBV6-3,.,CASSLSGSTGELFF
TRBJ1-1,TRBV19,.,CASSISGNTEAFF
TRBJ2-5,TRBV6-2/TRBV6-3,.,CASSYHETQYF
TRBJ2-5,TRBV2,.,CASSDEEETQYF
TRBJ2-7,TRBV5-5,TRBD1,CASSFTGGEWYEQYF
TRBJ1-2,TRBV5-6,.,CASSLALRAGYGYTF
TRBJ1-1,TRBV27,.,CASSFQGRDTEAFF
TRBJ2-5,TRBV6-5,.,CASSYSPRPETQYF
TRBJ2-3,TRBV11-1,.,CASSGLIGTPADTQYF
TRBJ1-6,TRBV5-6,.,CASSLGSNSYNSPLHF
TRBJ2-3,TRBV4-3,TRBD1,CASSQGTGTPPDTQYF
TRBJ2-7,TRBV6-6,.,CASSPEAYEQYF